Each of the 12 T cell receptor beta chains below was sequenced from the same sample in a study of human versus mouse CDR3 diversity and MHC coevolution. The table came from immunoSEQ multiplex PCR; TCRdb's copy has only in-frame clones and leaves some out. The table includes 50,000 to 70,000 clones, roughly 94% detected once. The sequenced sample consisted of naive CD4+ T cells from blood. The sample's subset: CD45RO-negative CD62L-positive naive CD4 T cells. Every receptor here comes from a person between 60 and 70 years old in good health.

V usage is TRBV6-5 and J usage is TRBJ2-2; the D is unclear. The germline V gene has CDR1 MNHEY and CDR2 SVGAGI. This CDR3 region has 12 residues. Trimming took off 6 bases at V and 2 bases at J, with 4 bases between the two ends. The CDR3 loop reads CASSPNTGELFF. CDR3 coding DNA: TGTGCCAGCAGCCCAAACACCGGGGAGCTGTTTTTT.

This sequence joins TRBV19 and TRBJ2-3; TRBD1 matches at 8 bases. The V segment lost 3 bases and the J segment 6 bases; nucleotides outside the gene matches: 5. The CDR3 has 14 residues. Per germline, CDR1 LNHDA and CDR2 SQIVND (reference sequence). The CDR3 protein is CASSIQGAVDTQYF. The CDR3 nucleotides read TGTGCCAGTAGTATTCAGGGGGCGGTTGATACGCAGTATTTT.

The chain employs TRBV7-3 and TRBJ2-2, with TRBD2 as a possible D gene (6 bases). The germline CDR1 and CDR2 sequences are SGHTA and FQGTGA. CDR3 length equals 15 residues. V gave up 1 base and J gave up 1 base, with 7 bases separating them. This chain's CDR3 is CASSLNSGNTGELFF. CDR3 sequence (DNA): TGTGCCAGCAGCTTAAATAGCGGGAACACCGGGGAGCTGTTTTTT.

The CDR3 loop is CASSPVGGKQFF. The CDR3, as DNA: TGTGCCAGCAGCCCGGTAGGGGGAAAGCAGTTCTTC. The chain has TRBV27 and TRBJ2-1, with a tentative D call TRBD1 (6 bases). Trimming shortened V by 6 bases and J by 11 bases, and 14 bases separated the two germline ends. Germline V lookup: CDR1 MNHEY, CDR2 SMNVEV (reference sequence). The CDR3 has 12 amino acids.

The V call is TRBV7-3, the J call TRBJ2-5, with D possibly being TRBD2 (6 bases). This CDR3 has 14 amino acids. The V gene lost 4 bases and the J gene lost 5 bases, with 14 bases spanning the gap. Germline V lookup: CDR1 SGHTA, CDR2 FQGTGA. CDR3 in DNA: TGTGCCAGCAGCTCTCCGGGAGAGGTGGAGACCCAGTACTTC. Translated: CASSSPGEVETQYF.

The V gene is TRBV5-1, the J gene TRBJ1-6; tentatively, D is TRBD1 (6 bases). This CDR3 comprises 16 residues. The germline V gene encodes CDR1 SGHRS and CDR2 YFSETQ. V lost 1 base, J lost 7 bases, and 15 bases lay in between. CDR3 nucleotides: TGCGCCAGCAGCTTGACCGGAGACAGGAGGAATTCACCCCTCCACTTT. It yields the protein CASSLTGDRRNSPLHF.

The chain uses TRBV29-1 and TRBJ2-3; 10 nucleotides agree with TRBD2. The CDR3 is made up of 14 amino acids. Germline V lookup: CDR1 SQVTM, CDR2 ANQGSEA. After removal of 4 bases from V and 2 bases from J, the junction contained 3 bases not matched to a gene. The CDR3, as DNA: TGCAGCGTTGGGACTAGCGGAATCACAGATACGCAGTATTTT. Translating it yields CSVGTSGITDTQYF.

The CDR3 reads CASSTQTGGASIFPEAFF. The CDR3 DNA sequence: TGCGCCAGCAGCACCCAGACAGGGGGCGCTTCTATTTTCCCTGAAGCTTTCTTT. V gene TRBV5-1 combines with J gene TRBJ1-1; TRBD1 aligns across 10 bases. V lost 4 bases and J lost 6; bases outside the gene matches: 18. The CDR3 runs 18 residues. Germline V CDR1 and CDR2: SGHRS, YFSETQ.

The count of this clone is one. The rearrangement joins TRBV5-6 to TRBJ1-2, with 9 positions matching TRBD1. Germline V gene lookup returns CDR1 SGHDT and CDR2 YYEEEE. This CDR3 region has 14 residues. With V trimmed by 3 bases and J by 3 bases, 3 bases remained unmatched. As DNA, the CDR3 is TGTGCCAGCAGCTGGGGGACAGGGTACTATGGCTACACCTTC. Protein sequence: CASSWGTGYYGYTF.

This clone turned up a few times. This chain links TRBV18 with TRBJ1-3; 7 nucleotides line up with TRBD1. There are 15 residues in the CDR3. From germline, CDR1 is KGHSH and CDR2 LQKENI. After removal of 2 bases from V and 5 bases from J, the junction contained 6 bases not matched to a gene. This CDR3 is CASSPISGGRNTIYF. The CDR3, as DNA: TGTGCCAGCTCACCAATCTCAGGGGGGAGAAACACCATATATTTT.

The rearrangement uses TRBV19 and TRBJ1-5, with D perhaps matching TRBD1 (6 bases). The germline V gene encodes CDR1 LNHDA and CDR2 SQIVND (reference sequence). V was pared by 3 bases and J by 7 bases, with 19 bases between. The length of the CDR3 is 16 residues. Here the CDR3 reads CASSIPRLRGGQPQHF. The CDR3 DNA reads TGTGCCAGTAGTATCCCAAGGCTCAGGGGCGGACAGCCCCAGCATTTT.

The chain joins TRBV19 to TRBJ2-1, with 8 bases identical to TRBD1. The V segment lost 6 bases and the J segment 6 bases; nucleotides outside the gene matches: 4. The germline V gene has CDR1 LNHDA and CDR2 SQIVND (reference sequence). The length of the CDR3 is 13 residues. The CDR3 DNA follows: TGTGCCAGTAGCAGGGGGCCGGTCAATGAGCAGTTCTTC. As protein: CASSRGPVNEQFF.